This entry lists 19 T cell receptor beta chains sequenced from one sample in a study of PD-1 blockade in mismatch repair-deficient tumors. Profiled with immunoSEQ multiplex PCR; TCRdb holds only in-frame clones, not every one. The sample has over 75,000 clones; 65% to 85% are singletons. This sample comprised peripheral blood, obtained 12 weeks after starting pembrolizumab. The receptor source for this set is an adult with mismatch repair-deficient cancer.

Turning to this clone: Relative to the germline gene, one junction end is altered; a read error may explain this. J is TRBJ1-4 and V is TRBV2; no firm D call. CDR1 SNHLY and CDR2 FYNNEI come from the germline V gene. This CDR3 region has 14 residues. This CDR3 reads CASPGLGTDEKLFF. In DNA, the CDR3 is TGTGCCAGCCCGGGTTTGGGAACTGATGAAAAACTGTTTTTT. The full variable domain, completed using reference TRBV2 and TRBJ1-4, is EPEVTQTPSHQVTQMGQEVILRCVPISNHLYFYWYRQILGQKVEFLVSFYNNEISEKSEIFDDQFSVERPDGSNFTLKIRSTKLEDSAMYFCASPGLGTDEKLFFGSGTQLSVL.

The J gene is TRBJ2-7, the V gene TRBV5-4, with 14 bases matching TRBD2. V was pared by 4 bases and J by 5 bases, with 5 bases of the junction left unmatched. Germline CDR1 is SGHNT and CDR2 is YYREEE (reference sequence). This CDR3 is built from 15 residues. The CDR3 DNA reads TGTGCCAGCAGCGGGACTAGCGGGAGAGAAGACGAGCAGTACTTC. This gives the protein CASSGTSGREDEQYF.

Only one count was recorded for this clone. The CDR3 DNA reads TGTGCCAGCAGCTTGGGACAGGGTGACGAGCAGTACTTC. Translating gives CASSLGQGDEQYF. The chain has TRBV5-6 and TRBJ2-7; TRBD1 matches at 7 bases. This CDR3 is built from 13 residues. The V and J ends lost 0 bases and 5 bases, in that order; junction bases with no gene match: 2. Germline V CDR1 and CDR2: SGHDT, YYEEEE.

The chain couples TRBV5-1 to TRBJ1-5, with D hard to call. The CDR3 length is 13 residues. Germline V CDR1 and CDR2: SGHRS, YFSETQ. The germline V and J ends were trimmed by 0 bases and 4 bases, with 5 bases remaining between them. The CDR3 DNA is TGCGCCAGCAGCTTGGACGGGAATCAGCCCCAGCATTTT. As protein: CASSLDGNQPQHF.

V usage is TRBV9 and J usage is TRBJ2-2, with 8 nucleotides matching TRBD1. V gave up 2 bases and J gave up 6 bases; unmatched junction bases: 9. Germline V gene sequence: CDR1 SGDLS, CDR2 YYNGEE. The CDR3 extends over 16 amino acids. The CDR3, as DNA: TGTGCCAGCAGCGTTGACAGGGGACTCGCGGCCGGGGAGCTGTTTTTT. This gives the protein CASSVDRGLAAGELFF.

This clone has a single count. V and J are TRBV7-3 and TRBJ1-3; D gene unclear. CDR1 and CDR2 (germline): SGHTA, FQGTGA. Trimming took off 2 bases at V and 0 bases at J, with 11 bases between the two ends. This CDR3 contains 16 residues. CDR3 loop: CASSLAGRSSGNTIYF. Written as DNA, the CDR3 is TGTGCCAGCAGCTTAGCCGGGAGAAGCTCTGGAAACACCATATATTTT.

V is TRBV27 and J is TRBJ2-5; 15 bases are a match to TRBD2. This CDR3 contains 17 residues. Unmatched junction bases numbered 4, after V lost 3 bases and J lost 2 bases. Per germline, CDR1 MNHEY and CDR2 SMNVEV (reference sequence). The CDR3 bases are TGTGCCAGCAGTTTTTTAGGACTAGCGGGAGGGCAAGAGACCCAGTACTTC. As protein: CASSFLGLAGGQETQYF.

The V and J genes are TRBV5-6 and TRBJ1-1; maybe TRBD1 (5 bases). The germline CDR1 and CDR2 sequences are SGHDT and YYEEEE. Trimming took off 7 bases at V and 2 bases at J, with 12 bases between the two ends. The CDR3 is 13 residues long. CDR3 region: CASGFGANTEAFF. In DNA, the CDR3 is TGTGCCAGCGGATTTGGGGCAAACACTGAAGCTTTCTTT. The whole variable domain, remainder taken from reference TRBV5-6 and TRBJ1-1, is DAGVTQSPTHLIKTRGQQVTLRCSPKSGHDTVSWYQQALGQGPQFIFQYYEEEERQRGNFPDRFSGHQFPNYSSELNVNALLLGDSALYLCASGFGANTEAFFGQGTRLTVV.

There are a few counts of this clone. J is TRBJ2-7 and V is TRBV21-1; TRBD2 was called by the table and not checked on the DNA. TRBV21-1 constitutes a pseudogene. This CDR3 is 15 amino acids long. Here the CDR3 DNA reads TGTGCCAGCAGCAAAGCGCTCGGGGATCGGGGCGAGCAGTACTTC. This codes for CASSKALGDRGEQYF.

The J gene is TRBJ2-1, the V gene TRBV14, with TRBD2 matching 13 bases. The CDR3 length is 18 residues. The V segment lost 1 base and the J segment 4 bases; nucleotides outside the gene matches: 7. Per germline, CDR1 SGHDN and CDR2 FVKESK. Here the CDR3 reads CASSQGPGTSGKYNEQFF. CDR3 DNA sequence: TGTGCCAGCAGCCAAGGGCCCGGGACTAGCGGGAAATACAATGAGCAGTTCTTC.

The chain joins TRBV6-5 to TRBJ2-7; 10 bases are a match to TRBD2. Losses at the gene ends were 0 bases for V and 2 bases for J; bases not matched to a gene: 1. The CDR3 length is 15 residues. Germline CDR1 and CDR2: MNHEY and SVGAGI. CDR3 DNA sequence: TGTGCCAGCAGTTACTCGGGACTAGCGCCCTACGAGCAGTACTTC. This codes for CASSYSGLAPYEQYF.

The V call is TRBV5-4, the J call TRBJ2-2; 10 nucleotides line up with TRBD2. The CDR3 is 16 amino acids. The junction had 7 bases not matched to a gene; V was cut back by 4 bases and J by 4 bases. Germline CDR1 and CDR2: SGHNT and YYREEE (reference sequence). CDR3 sequence: CASSLASGSGTGELFF. The CDR3 DNA reads as TGTGCCAGCAGCCTTGCTAGCGGGAGTGGCACCGGGGAGCTGTTTTTT.

The J gene is TRBJ2-7, the V gene TRBV25-1, with D possibly being TRBD1 or TRBD2 (6 bases each). Trimming took 3 bases from V and 2 from J, leaving 14 bases between them. Looked up from germline, CDR1 is MGHDK and CDR2 is SYGVNS. CDR3 size: 15 residues. The CDR3 DNA reads TGTGCCAGCAGTGACCGAGGGGGGCCACCCTACGAGCAGTACTTC. Its translation: CASSDRGGPPYEQYF.

The genes are TRBV27 and TRBJ1-2; a weak D match, TRBD1 (5 bases). The CDR3 is 13 residues long. Germline lookup yields CDR1 MNHEY and CDR2 SMNVEV (reference sequence). Deletions cut 6 bases from V and 10 bases from J, with 18 bases between. The CDR3 sequence is CASRPSVKGDYTF. The CDR3 nucleotides are TGTGCCAGCAGGCCAAGCGTCAAAGGGGACTACACCTTC.

Only a few counts were recorded for this clone. V usage is TRBV13 and J usage is TRBJ2-7; perhaps TRBD2 as D (6 bases). Germline-derived CDR1 and CDR2 are PRHDT and FYEKMQ (reference sequence). CDR3 length equals 13 residues. Deletions cut 4 bases from V and 0 bases from J, with 7 bases between. CDR3 bases: TGTGCCAGCAGCTCGGGAGACTCCTACGAGCAGTACTTC. It specifies CASSSGDSYEQYF. Full variable domain (remainder filled in from reference TRBV13 and TRBJ2-7): AAGVIQSPRHLIKEKRETATLKCYPIPRHDTVYWYQQGPGQDPQFLISFYEKMQSDKGSIPDRFSAQQFSDYHSELNMSSLELGDSALYFCASSSGDSYEQYFGPGTRLTVT.

In its sample, this clone was seen a few times. This chain joins TRBV18 and TRBJ1-5, with D possibly TRBD1 on 5 matching bases. The V and J ends lost 3 bases and 0 bases respectively, with 9 bases between them. The CDR3 is 15 residues long. Germline V gene data show CDR1 as KGHSH and CDR2 as LQKENI. DNA for the CDR3: TGTGCCAGCTCACCCCAGGGATATAGCAATCAGCCCCAGCATTTT. This codes for CASSPQGYSNQPQHF.

The CDR3 DNA follows: TGTGCCAGCAGCGCCCGCTCTGGAAACACCATATATTTT. As protein: CASSARSGNTIYF. The chain is built from TRBV9 and TRBJ1-3; D is undetermined. V shed 3 bases and J shed 0 bases, with 4 bases lying between them. This CDR3 has 13 amino acids. Germline CDR1 is SGDLS and CDR2 is YYNGEE.

V and J are TRBV7-8 and TRBJ2-7; 15 positions agree with TRBD2. The CDR3 sequence is 19 residues long. Trimming removed 3 bases from V and 0 bases from J; junction bases left unmatched: 9. Germline V CDR1 and CDR2: SGHVS, FQNEAQ. The CDR3 loop reads CASSFPPGLAGGPSYEQYF. In DNA form, the CDR3 reads TGTGCCAGCAGCTTCCCGCCGGGACTAGCGGGAGGTCCCTCCTACGAGCAGTACTTC.

The chain recombines TRBV9 with TRBJ2-7; D is unclear. Trimming pared 0 bases from V and 7 bases from J, leaving 8 bases between. The CDR3 has 12 amino acids. Germline loops: CDR1 SGDLS, CDR2 YYNGEE. The CDR3 nucleotides read TGTGCCAGCAGCGTAGCTTTTGGAGAGCAGTACTTC. Translated, it gives CASSVAFGEQYF. The whole variable domain, filled in from reference TRBV9 and TRBJ2-7, reads DSGVTQTPKHLITATGQRVTLRCSPRSGDLSVYWYQQSLDQGLQFLIQYYNGEERAKGNILERFSAQQFPDLHSELNLSSLELGDSALYFCASSVAFGEQYFGPGTRLTVT.